These 2 T cell receptor beta chains were all obtained from the same sample, sequenced in a study of early T cells in non-severe SARS-CoV-2 infection. Each CDR3 protein gets one entry after TCRdb re-called the 5' RACE reads with MiXCR. The table includes approximately 50,000 distinct CDR3 sequences, approximately 8% detected once. Sample: whole blood. The receptors derive from an adult who was a healthcare worker with PCR-confirmed SARS-CoV-2 infection or an uninfected control (not recorded which).

The CDR3 loop reads CASSSLGEQFF. DNA for the CDR3: TGTGCCAGCAGTTCCCTGGGTGAGCAGTTCTTC. The chain recombines TRBV12-3 or TRBV12-4 with TRBJ2-1; D gene uncertain. Trimming shortened V by 4 bases and J by 9 bases, and 7 bases separated the two germline ends. The CDR3 extends over 11 amino acids.

This clonotype was counted at least ten times. The chain recombines TRBV20-1 with TRBJ2-1; D is perhaps TRBD1 (5 bases). Between the trimmed V and J ends, which lost 0 bases and 9 bases, there was a span of 9 bases. CDR3 length: 12 residues. CDR1 is DFQATT, CDR2 SNEGSKA, per germline (reference sequence). The CDR3 sequence: CSARDPRGEQFF. CDR3 sequence (DNA): TGCAGTGCTAGAGATCCTAGGGGTGAGCAGTTCTTC.